This T cell receptor (beta chain) derives from a study of cytomegalovirus exposure and HLA in healthy donors. Points from the study as a whole: Cytomegalovirus status was reportedly diagnosed by the classifier with high specificity and sensitivity. In an earlier analysis, about 87% or about 30%: the productive usage of most TCR beta V segments.

About this clone: Its cognate antigen is unknown.

Researchers ran the PCR with 60 Vbeta and 13 Jbeta primers. Only in-frame clones appear in the TCRdb table, and some are missing; sequencing was by immunoSEQ multiplex PCR. This sample contains tens of thousands of clones. Sample: PBMCs. The TCR comes from a man aged 30 to 45 in good health and CMV-seronegative.

The CDR3 protein is CAWIKGAFNSPLHF. For the CDR3, the DNA is TGTGCCTGGATTAAGGGGGCGTTTAATTCACCCCTCCACTTT. The chain combines TRBV30 with TRBJ1-6; 7 bases are a match to TRBD1. The CDR3 extends over 14 amino acids. CDR1 is GTSNPN and CDR2 is SVGIG in the germline V gene (reference sequence). Germline trimming cut 4 bases from V and 6 bases from J; bases unmatched to any gene: 6.